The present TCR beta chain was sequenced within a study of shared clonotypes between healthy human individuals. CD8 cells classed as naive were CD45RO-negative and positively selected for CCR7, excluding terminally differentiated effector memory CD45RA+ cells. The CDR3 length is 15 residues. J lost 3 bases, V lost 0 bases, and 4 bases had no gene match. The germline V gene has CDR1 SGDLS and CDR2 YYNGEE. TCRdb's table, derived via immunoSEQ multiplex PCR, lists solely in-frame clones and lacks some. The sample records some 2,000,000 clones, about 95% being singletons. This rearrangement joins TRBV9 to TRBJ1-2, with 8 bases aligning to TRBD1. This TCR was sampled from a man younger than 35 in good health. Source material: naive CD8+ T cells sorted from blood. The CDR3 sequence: CASSVATGVHYGYTF. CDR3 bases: TGTGCCAGCAGCGTAGCGACAGGGGTTCACTATGGCTACACCTTC.